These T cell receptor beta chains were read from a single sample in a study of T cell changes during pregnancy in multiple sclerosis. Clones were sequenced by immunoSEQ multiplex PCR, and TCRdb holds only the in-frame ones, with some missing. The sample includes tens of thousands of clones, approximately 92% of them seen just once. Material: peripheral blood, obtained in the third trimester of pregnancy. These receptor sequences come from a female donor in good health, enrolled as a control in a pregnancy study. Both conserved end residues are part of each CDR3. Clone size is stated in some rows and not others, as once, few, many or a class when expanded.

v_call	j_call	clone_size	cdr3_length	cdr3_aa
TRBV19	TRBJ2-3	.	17	CASSYRSDRDHLDTQYF
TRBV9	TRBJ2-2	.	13	CASSTQGAGELFF
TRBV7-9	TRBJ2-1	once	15	CASRGLAGGPGEQFF
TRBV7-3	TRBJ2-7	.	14	CASSLGAQNREQYF
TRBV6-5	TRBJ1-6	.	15	CASSYWGQGYSPLHF
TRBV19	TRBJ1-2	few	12	CASSRRDHGYTF
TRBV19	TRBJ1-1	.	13	CASSTDRDTEAFF
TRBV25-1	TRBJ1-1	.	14	CASSPGSGWAEAFF
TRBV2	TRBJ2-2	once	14	CASSVAAYTGELFF
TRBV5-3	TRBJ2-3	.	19	CARILPWFGGRPSTDTQYF
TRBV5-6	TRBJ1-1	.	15	CASSLVRGQGTEAFF
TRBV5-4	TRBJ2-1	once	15	CASSSGQTSYNEQFF
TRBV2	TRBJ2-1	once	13	CASSKDRVAEQFF
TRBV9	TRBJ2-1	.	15	CASSPGTTTDNEQFF
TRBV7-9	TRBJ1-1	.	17	CASSLHRLVLKNTEAFF
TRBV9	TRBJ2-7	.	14	CASSVADRTYEQYF
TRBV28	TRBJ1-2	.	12	CASSSGTEIYTF
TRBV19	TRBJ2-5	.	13	CASSTQGEETQYF
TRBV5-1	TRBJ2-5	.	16	CASRRTTSGGRETQYF
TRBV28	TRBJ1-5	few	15	CASSPPGYSNQPQHF
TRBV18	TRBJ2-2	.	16	CASSPNRGVGTGELFF
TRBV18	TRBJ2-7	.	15	CASSPLGLAGAEQYF
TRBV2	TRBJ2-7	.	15	CASSEETSLAGRMYF
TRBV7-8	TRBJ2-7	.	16	CASSLAGAGGPYEQYF
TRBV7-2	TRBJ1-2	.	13	CASNQQGTGGYTF
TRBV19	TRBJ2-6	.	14	CASSSGSGANVLTF
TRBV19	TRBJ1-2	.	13	CASSPGGNYGYTF
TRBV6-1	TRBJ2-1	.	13	CAHRDPSYNEQFF
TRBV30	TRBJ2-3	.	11	CAWSISDTQYF
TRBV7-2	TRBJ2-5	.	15	CASSERLAGAETQYF
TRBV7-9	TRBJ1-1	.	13	CASSSNYVVGAFF